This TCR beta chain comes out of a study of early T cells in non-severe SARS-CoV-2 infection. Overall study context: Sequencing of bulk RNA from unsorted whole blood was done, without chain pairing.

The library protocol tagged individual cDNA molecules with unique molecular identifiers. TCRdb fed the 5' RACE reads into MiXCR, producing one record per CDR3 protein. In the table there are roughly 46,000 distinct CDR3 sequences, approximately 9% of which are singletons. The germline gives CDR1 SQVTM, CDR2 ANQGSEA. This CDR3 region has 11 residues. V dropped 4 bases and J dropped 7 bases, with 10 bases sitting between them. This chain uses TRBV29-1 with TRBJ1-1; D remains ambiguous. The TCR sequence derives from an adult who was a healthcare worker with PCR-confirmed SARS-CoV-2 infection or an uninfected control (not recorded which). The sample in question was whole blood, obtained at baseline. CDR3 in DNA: TGCAGCGTTGGAATTGGCTTTGAAGCTTTCTTT. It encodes CSVGIGFEAFF.